The clone carrying this T cell receptor beta chain came up many times. What it recognizes is unknown. V shed 2 bases and J shed 0 bases, with 7 bases lying between them. The CDR3 loop spans 13 amino acids. The germline CDR1 and CDR2 sequences are SQVTM and ANQGSEA. The data were taken from a study of identical twins. Broader study findings: Sequences that were out-of-frame, alpha and twin-shared displayed an excess of low generation probability.

TCRdb redid the calling of the 5' RACE reads with MiXCR, one entry per CDR3 protein. This sample has about 1.7 million distinct CDR3 sequences, with less than 40% found just once. Healthy Caucasians supplied all donations. Specimen: cord blood. The clonotype was recovered from a newborn girl in good health. This chain links TRBV29-1 with TRBJ1-1; D not certain. CDR3 amino acids: CSVERGLNTEAFF. For the CDR3, the DNA is TGCAGCGTTGAAAGAGGATTGAACACTGAAGCTTTCTTT.